This T cell receptor beta chain stems from a study of Ad26.COV2.S vaccination and SARS-CoV-2 variants. Turning to the study itself: Dosing was one shot or two shots 56 days apart.

Treatment meaning: 19 received Ad26.COV2.S at low or high dose, single or two shots; about 5 received placebo; per-sample allocation not given. Repertoires come from day 63 after the first vaccine or placebo injection. With regard to this clone: Antigen unknown.

Germline values: CDR1 SGHNT, CDR2 YENEEA. The CDR3 spans 14 residues. The V gene end was trimmed by 5 bases and the J gene end by 4 bases; junction bases not matched to a gene: 3. TCRdb's table, derived via immunoSEQ multiplex PCR, lists solely in-frame clones and lacks some. The sample lists about 440,000 clones; about nine tenths were seen once. General study findings and limits: Researchers cautioned that TCR breadth and depth analyses may have underestimated total T cell responses.

The V gene is TRBV11-3, the J gene TRBJ2-3; 10 nucleotides align to TRBD2. This receptor was obtained from a person aged 18 to 65 who received the Ad26.COV2.S COVID-19 vaccine or a placebo. The sample was peripheral blood, taken in a trial of Ad26.COV2.S vaccine versus placebo. The CDR3 spells CASSLGLAADTQYF. The CDR3 coding sequence is TGTGCCAGCAGCCTCGGACTAGCGGCAGATACGCAGTATTTT.